One and the same sample provided the 14 T cell receptor beta chains below, sequenced in a study of early T cells in non-severe SARS-CoV-2 infection. TCRdb analysed the 5' RACE reads with MiXCR anew, one entry per CDR3 protein. The data contain some 80,000 distinct CDR3 sequences, around 15% of them singletons. The source material was whole blood. These receptors came from an adult who was a healthcare worker with PCR-confirmed SARS-CoV-2 infection or an uninfected control (not recorded which).

This sequence joins TRBV10-3 and TRBJ2-7; D not certain. Germline CDR1 reads ENHRY; CDR2 reads SYGVKD. The V end was cut by 4 bases, the J end by 6 bases, with 10 bases between. CDR3 length equals 12 residues. The chain's CDR3 is CAISVLGPEQYF. The CDR3 DNA is TGTGCCATCAGTGTATTAGGCCCCGAGCAGTACTTC.

This clonotype was seen ten or more times. The rearrangement links TRBV7-9 to TRBJ2-1; D is perhaps TRBD2 (6 bases). Germline-derived CDR1 and CDR2 are SEHNR and FQNEAQ (reference sequence). V was trimmed by 5 bases and J by 3 bases, leaving 17 bases between them. The CDR3 has 16 residues. For the CDR3, the DNA is TGTGCCAGCAGCCTCCCCTTGGGCGGGGACTACAATGAGCAGTTCTTC. It codes for CASSLPLGGDYNEQFF.

This clonotype was counted at least ten times. The chain has TRBV20-1 and TRBJ1-2; possibly TRBD1 for D (6 bases). This CDR3 is 13 amino acids long. The V and J ends lost 5 bases and 7 bases respectively, with 17 bases between them. Per the germline V gene, CDR1 is DFQATT and CDR2 is SNEGSKA (reference sequence). CDR3 in amino acids: CSADHRVQGGYTF. DNA for the CDR3: TGCAGTGCTGACCACAGGGTTCAGGGTGGCTACACCTTC.

This clonotype was counted only a few times. The chain has TRBV12-3 or TRBV12-4 and TRBJ1-5; 8 bases agree with TRBD1. The V and J ends lost 2 bases and 5 bases, in that order; junction bases with no gene match: 14. The CDR3 length is 18 residues. The CDR3 protein is CASSLRANGQGTYQPQHF. The DNA for the CDR3 is TGTGCCAGCAGTTTAAGGGCCAACGGACAGGGCACCTATCAGCCCCAGCATTTT.

V is TRBV6-1 and J is TRBJ1-5; D is possibly TRBD1 (5 bases). Trimming removed 3 bases from V and 9 bases from J, with 15 bases in between. CDR3 length: 14 amino acids. CDR1 is MNHNS, CDR2 SASEGT, per germline. CDR3 nucleotides: TGTGCCAGCAGTGAGATCGGCGGGGCTCGGCCCCAGCATTTT. Translating it yields CASSEIGGARPQHF.

The sample holds many counts of this clonotype. The chain employs TRBV29-1 and TRBJ2-3, with 8 bases lining up with TRBD2. Germline-derived CDR1 and CDR2 are SQVTM and ANQGSEA. The CDR3 is 14 amino acids. V shed 6 bases, J shed 3 bases, and the junction held 8 bases outside the gene matches. CDR3 nucleotide sequence: TGCAGCGTGAGTCCGGGGGGGCTGACAGATACGCAGTATTTT. Protein: CSVSPGGLTDTQYF.

The genes are TRBV5-6 and TRBJ2-5, with D tentatively TRBD1 (6 bases). Germline assignment: CDR1 SGHDT and CDR2 YYEEEE. CDR3 length: 11 residues. The V end lost 7 bases, the J end lost 3 bases, and 7 bases lay between the germline ends. Written as DNA, the CDR3 is TGTGCCAGCCACAGGGAAGAGACCCAGTACTTC. Translated: CASHREETQYF.

This clonotype was counted only a few times. V and J are TRBV7-2 and TRBJ2-2; 9 nucleotides match TRBD1. This CDR3 comprises 15 residues. The germline V gene has CDR1 SGHTA and CDR2 FQGNSA. Trimming at V came to 5 bases and at J to 6 bases, leaving 7 bases not matched to a gene. For the CDR3, the DNA is TGTGCCAGCAGCATGGGACAGGGATCAGCCGGGGAGCTGTTTTTT. Protein: CASSMGQGSAGELFF.

This clonotype has at least ten counts. The CDR3 DNA reads TGTGCCAGCAGCTTATCCCCGACCTACGCAGATACGCAGTATTTT. Translation: CASSLSPTYADTQYF. This chain connects TRBV7-6 to TRBJ2-3; D call uncertain. Deletions cut 2 bases from V and 4 bases from J, with 13 bases between. The CDR3 has 15 amino acids. Germline lookup yields CDR1 SGHVS and CDR2 FNYEAQ.

The V gene is TRBV7-9, the J gene TRBJ2-5; possibly TRBD2 for D (6 bases). Germline V lookup: CDR1 SEHNR, CDR2 FQNEAQ (reference sequence). The length of the CDR3 is 14 residues. Trimming removed 8 bases at V and 1 base at J, with 14 bases between. Written as DNA, the CDR3 is TGTGCCAGCCGACCCCGGGGGAGCCAAGAGACCCAGTACTTC. Translated, it gives CASRPRGSQETQYF.

This clonotype was recorded many times. The chain couples TRBV29-1 to TRBJ1-1, with D maybe TRBD1 (5 bases). CDR1 is SQVTM, CDR2 ANQGSEA, per germline. There are 14 residues in the CDR3. The V and J ends lost 0 bases and 3 bases respectively, with 11 bases between them. The CDR3 is CSVEDGTHYTEAFF. The DNA for the CDR3 is TGCAGCGTTGAAGATGGGACCCATTACACTGAAGCTTTCTTT.

This clonotype was observed at least ten times. The V gene is TRBV7-9, the J gene TRBJ1-1; the D gene is possibly TRBD1 (5 bases). The CDR3 contains 15 residues. Looked up from germline, CDR1 is SEHNR and CDR2 is FQNEAQ (reference sequence). Between the trimmed V and J ends, which lost 5 bases and 4 bases, there was a span of 17 bases. CDR3 nucleotide sequence: TGTGCCAGCAGCCACCCTGGGGCAGGGATCACTGAAGCTTTCTTT. It translates to CASSHPGAGITEAFF.

In this sample, this clonotype turned up many times. The rearrangement joins TRBV11-2 to TRBJ2-1, with D possibly being TRBD1 or TRBD2 (5 bases each). Per the germline V gene, CDR1 is SGHAT and CDR2 is FQNNGV. The CDR3 is 14 residues long. V was clipped by 1 base and J by 4 bases, with 8 bases between them. The CDR3 DNA sequence: TGTGCCAGCAGCTTAGTCTGGGGGTACAATGAGCAGTTCTTC. Translation gives CASSLVWGYNEQFF.

The chain recombines TRBV29-1 with TRBJ2-5, with 7 bases identical to TRBD1. Per germline, CDR1 SQVTM and CDR2 ANQGSEA. The V and J ends lost 0 bases and 4 bases, in that order; junction bases with no gene match: 2. There are 13 residues in the CDR3. CDR3 region: CSVEDEGAETQYF. CDR3 nucleotide sequence: TGCAGCGTTGAAGACGAGGGGGCAGAGACCCAGTACTTC.